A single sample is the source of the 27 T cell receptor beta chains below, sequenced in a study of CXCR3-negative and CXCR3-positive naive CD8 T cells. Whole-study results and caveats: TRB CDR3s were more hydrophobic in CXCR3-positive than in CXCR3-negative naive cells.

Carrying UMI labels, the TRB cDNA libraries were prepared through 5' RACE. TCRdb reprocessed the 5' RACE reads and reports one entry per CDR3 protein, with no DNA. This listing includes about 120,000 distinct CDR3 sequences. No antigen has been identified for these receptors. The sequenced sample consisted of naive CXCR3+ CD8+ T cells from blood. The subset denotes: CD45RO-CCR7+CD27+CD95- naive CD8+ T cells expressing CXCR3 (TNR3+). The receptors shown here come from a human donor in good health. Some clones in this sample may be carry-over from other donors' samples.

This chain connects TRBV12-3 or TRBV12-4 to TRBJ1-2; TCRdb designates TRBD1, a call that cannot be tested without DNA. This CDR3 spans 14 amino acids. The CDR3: CASSSDKGFYGYTF.

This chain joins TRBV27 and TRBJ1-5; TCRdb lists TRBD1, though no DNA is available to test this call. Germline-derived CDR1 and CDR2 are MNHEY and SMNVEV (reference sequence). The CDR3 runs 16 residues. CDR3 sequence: CASGTGAPDSNQPQHF.

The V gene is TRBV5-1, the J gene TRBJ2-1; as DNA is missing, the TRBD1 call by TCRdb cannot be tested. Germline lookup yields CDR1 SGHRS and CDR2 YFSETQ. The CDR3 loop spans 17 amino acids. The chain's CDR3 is CASSFRQAQHTGDEQFF.

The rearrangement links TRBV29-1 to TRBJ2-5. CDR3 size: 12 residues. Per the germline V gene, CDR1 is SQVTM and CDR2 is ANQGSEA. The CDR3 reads CSVEVDQETQYF. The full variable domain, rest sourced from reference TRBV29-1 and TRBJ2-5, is SAVISQKPSRDICQRGTSLTIQCQVDSQVTMMFWYRQQPGQSLTLIATANQGSEATYESGFVIDKFPISRPNLTFSTLTVSNMSPEDSSIYLCSVEVDQETQYFGPGTRLLVL.

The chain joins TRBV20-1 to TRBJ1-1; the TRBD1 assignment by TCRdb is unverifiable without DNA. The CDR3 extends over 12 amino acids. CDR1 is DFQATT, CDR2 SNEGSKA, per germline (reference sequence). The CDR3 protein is CSVFDGGTEAFF.

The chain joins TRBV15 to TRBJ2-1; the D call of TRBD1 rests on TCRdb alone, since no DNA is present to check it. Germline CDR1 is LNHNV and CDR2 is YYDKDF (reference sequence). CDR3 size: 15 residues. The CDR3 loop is CATSRPTGTHNEQLF.

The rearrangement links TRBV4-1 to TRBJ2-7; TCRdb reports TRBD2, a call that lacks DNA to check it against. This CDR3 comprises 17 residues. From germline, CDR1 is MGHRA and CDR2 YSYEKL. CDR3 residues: CASSQEEGLVNRYEQYF.

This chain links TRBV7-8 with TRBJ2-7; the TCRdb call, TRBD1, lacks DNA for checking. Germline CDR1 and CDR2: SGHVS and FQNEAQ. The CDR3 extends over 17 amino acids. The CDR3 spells CASSTPPGQILSYEQYF. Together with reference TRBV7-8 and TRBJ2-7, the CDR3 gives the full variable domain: GAGVSQSPRYKVAKRGQDVALRCDPISGHVSLFWYQQALGQGPEFLTYFQNEAQLDKSGLPSDRFFAERPEGSVSTLKIQRTQQEDSAVYLCASSTPPGQILSYEQYFGPGTRLTVT.

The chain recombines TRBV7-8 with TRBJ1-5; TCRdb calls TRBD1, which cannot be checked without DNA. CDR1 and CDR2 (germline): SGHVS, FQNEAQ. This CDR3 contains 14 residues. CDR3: CASSPGQGRQPQHF.

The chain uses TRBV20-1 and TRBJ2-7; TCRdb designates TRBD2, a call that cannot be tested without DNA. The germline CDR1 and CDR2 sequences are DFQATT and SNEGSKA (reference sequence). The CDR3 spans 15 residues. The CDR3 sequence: CSAREALSGRGEQYF.

This CDR3 is CASSDSPLTARIYNEQFF. V gene TRBV2 combines with J gene TRBJ2-1. Germline CDR1 SNHLY, CDR2 FYNNEI. The length of the CDR3 is 18 residues. Combining the CDR3 with reference TRBV2 and TRBJ2-1 gives the whole variable domain EPEVTQTPSHQVTQMGQEVILRCVPISNHLYFYWYRQILGQKVEFLVSFYNNEISEKSEIFDDQFSVERPDGSNFTLKIRSTKLEDSAMYFCASSDSPLTARIYNEQFFGPGTRLTVL.

This CDR3 reads CASEGSYNEQFF. The J gene is TRBJ2-1, the V gene TRBV9; absent DNA, TCRdb's TRBD1 call cannot be checked. Germline V gene data show CDR1 as SGDLS and CDR2 as YYNGEE. This CDR3 contains 12 residues.

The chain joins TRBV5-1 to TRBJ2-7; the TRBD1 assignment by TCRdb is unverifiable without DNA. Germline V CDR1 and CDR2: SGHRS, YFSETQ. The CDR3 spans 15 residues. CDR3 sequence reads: CASGPRAQPGDEQYF.

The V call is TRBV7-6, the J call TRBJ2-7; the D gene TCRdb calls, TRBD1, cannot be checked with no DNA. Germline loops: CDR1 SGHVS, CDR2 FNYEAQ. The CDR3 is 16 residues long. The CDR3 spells CASSSRQGIKFHEQYF.

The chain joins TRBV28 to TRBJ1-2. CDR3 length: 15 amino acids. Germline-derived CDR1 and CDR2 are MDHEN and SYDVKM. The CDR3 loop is CASSSVRALRGGYTF.

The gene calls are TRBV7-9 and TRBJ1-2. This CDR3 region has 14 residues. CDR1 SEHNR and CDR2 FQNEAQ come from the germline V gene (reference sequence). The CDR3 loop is CASSLGGPNYGYTF.

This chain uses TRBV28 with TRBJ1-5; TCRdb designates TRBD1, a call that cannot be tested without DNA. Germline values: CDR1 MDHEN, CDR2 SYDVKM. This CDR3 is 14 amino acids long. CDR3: CASRVGVLGQPQHF.

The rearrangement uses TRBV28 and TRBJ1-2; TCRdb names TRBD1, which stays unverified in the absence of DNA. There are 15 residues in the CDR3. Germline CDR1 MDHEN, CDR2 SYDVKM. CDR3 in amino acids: CASRSKQEPNYGYTF.

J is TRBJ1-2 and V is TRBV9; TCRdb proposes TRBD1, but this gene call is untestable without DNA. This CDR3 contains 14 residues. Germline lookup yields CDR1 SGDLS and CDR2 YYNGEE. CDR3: CASSPYRDNYGYTF.

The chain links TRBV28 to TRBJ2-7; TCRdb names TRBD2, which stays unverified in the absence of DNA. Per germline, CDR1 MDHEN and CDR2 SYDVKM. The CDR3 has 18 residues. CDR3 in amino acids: CASSSPTSGTLLPNEQYF.

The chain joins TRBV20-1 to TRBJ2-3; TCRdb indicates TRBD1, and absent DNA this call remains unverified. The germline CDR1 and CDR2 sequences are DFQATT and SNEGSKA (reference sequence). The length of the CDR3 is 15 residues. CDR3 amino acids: CSARRGRGVGDTQYF.

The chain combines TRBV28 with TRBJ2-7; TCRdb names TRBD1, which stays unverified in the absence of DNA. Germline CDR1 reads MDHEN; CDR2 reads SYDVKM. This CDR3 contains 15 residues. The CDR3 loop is CASSLPGTGPYEQYF.

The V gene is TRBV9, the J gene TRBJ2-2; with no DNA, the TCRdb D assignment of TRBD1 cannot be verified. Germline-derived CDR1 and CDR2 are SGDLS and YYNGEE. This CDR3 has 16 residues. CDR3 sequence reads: CASSAPGQGASGELFF.

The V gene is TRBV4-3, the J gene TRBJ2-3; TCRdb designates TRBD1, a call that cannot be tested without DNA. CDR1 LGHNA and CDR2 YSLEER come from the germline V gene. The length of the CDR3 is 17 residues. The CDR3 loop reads CASSQALGRSHTDTQYF.

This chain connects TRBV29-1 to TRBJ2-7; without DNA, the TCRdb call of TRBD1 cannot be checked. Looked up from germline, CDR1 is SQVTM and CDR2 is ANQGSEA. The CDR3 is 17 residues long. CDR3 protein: CSVRGQGASKSSYEQYF.

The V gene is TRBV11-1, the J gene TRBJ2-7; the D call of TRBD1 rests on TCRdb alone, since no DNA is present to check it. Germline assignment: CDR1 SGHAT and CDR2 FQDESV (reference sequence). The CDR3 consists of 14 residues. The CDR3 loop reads CASSPRTGSYEQYF.

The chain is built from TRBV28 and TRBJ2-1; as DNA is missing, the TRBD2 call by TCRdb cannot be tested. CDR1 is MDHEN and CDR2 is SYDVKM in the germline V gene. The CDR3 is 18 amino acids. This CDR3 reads CASRSLPPSGSGYNEQFF.